This TCR beta chain was captured in a study of identical twins. General study results and limits: It was cross-sectional statistical analysis, not following the same donors, that the conclusions relied on. The study found weaker excess twin sharing in beta out-of-frame sequences.

Details on this clonotype: Its cognate antigen is unknown.

Germline CDR1 reads SGHVS; CDR2 reads FQNEAQ. V was cut by 2 bases and J by 5 bases, with 10 bases left in between. This CDR3 spans 13 amino acids. All donors were healthy Caucasians. Template switching added a universal primer binding site, and final cDNA carried unique molecular identifiers. TCRdb used MiXCR to reprocess the 5' RACE reads, holding one entry per CDR3 protein. The sample yields around 370,000 distinct CDR3 sequences, 9% to 10% seen once. Sequencing was carried out using naive T cells sorted from blood. The source is a woman aged 45-65 years in good health. The V and J genes are TRBV7-8 and TRBJ2-7; D may be TRBD2 (5 bases). The CDR3 protein is CASSLRGSHEQYF. The CDR3, as DNA: TGTGCCAGCAGCTTACGCGGGTCCCACGAGCAGTACTTC.